This T cell receptor (beta chain) was profiled in a study of CD8 T cells in ankylosing spondylitis. Whole-study findings and limits: Apparently characteristic of ankylosing spondylitis blood was a TCR beta motif (roughly eight highly homologous variants).

V lost 3 bases to trimming and J lost 2 bases, with 18 bases between them. This CDR3 has 17 residues. Looked up from germline, CDR1 is SGHVS and CDR2 is FNYEAQ. TCRdb called the 5' RACE reads again in MiXCR, with one record for every CDR3 protein. This table holds 500,000 to 550,000 distinct CDR3 sequences, 9.5% to 15% found once. Remarks on this clonotype: Its specificity is not known.

This chain joins TRBV7-6 and TRBJ2-3; tentative D call: TRBD2 (6 bases). The source material was blood, either unsorted or a sorted T cell fraction (not recorded which). This clonotype originated in a male donor with ankylosing spondylitis. In DNA, the CDR3 is TGTGCCAGCAGCTTCCCCGGGAGAGGGGATTACACAGATACGCAGTATTTT. Translation gives CASSFPGRGDYTDTQYF.